Each of the 20 T cell receptor beta chains below was sequenced from the same sample in a study of blood T cell repertoires in COVID-19. This table comes from immunoSEQ multiplex PCR, and its TCRdb copy is limited to in-frame clones, with some not included. The data hold about 410,000 clones, with about nine tenths observed a single time. Material for sequencing was peripheral blood. The receptors were sampled from a woman in her thirties or forties with COVID-19, enrolled during active disease.

The chain combines TRBV18 with TRBJ1-4; D remains unclear. CDR3 length: 14 residues. Germline-derived CDR1 and CDR2 are KGHSH and LQKENI. Between the trimmed V and J ends, which lost 2 bases and 5 bases, there was a span of 9 bases. The CDR3 DNA reads TGTGCCAGCTCACCATGGGCAGTAAATGAAAAACTGTTTTTT. Protein product: CASSPWAVNEKLFF.

The J gene is TRBJ2-5, the V gene TRBV28; TRBD1 aligns across 9 bases. V lost 7 bases and J lost 2; bases outside the gene matches: 11. Per germline, CDR1 MDHEN and CDR2 SYDVKM. CDR3 length: 16 amino acids. CDR3: CASTSLGTGRQETQYF. The CDR3 coding sequence is TGTGCCAGCACCAGTTTGGGGACAGGGAGGCAAGAGACCCAGTACTTC.

The chain uses TRBV6-5 and TRBJ2-2; 12 nucleotides line up with TRBD2. This CDR3 spans 16 amino acids. Germline V CDR1 and CDR2: MNHEY, SVGAGI. J was trimmed by 4 bases and V by 4 bases; bases with no gene match: 4. The CDR3 here is CASSFSTSGSTGELFF. The DNA for the CDR3 is TGTGCCAGCAGTTTTTCGACTAGCGGGAGCACCGGGGAGCTGTTTTTT.

The chain combines TRBV5-4 with TRBJ1-5; D may be TRBD1 (5 bases). With 2 bases removed from V and 2 bases from J, the gap between germline ends came to 8 bases. Germline CDR1 is SGHNT and CDR2 is YYREEE (reference sequence). This CDR3 contains 14 residues. The CDR3 DNA is TGTGCCAGCAGCTTAGGAGGGGGCAATCAGCCCCAGCATTTT. Residues: CASSLGGGNQPQHF.

The rearrangement links TRBV5-1 to TRBJ1-2; D is unresolved. This CDR3 is 13 amino acids long. CDR1 and CDR2 (germline): SGHRS, YFSETQ. Trimming shortened V by 4 bases and J by 2 bases, and 9 bases separated the two germline ends. CDR3 loop: CASSPGSNYGYTF. The DNA for the CDR3 is TGCGCCAGCAGCCCGGGATCGAACTATGGCTACACCTTC. Full variable domain (outside the CDR3, taken from reference TRBV5-1 and TRBJ1-2): KAGVTQTPRYLIKTRGQQVTLSCSPISGHRSVSWYQQTPGQGLQFLFEYFSETQRNKGNFPGRFSGRQFSNSRSEMNVSTLELGDSALYLCASSPGSNYGYTFGSGTRLTVV.

The chain uses TRBV30 and TRBJ1-6; D possibly corresponds to TRBD1 (6 bases). This CDR3 region has 14 residues. The germline V gene encodes CDR1 GTSNPN and CDR2 SVGIG (reference sequence). V was shortened by 7 bases and J by 0 bases, with 10 bases between the two germline ends. CDR3 sequence reads: CASRGGSYNSPLHF. The CDR3 DNA sequence: TGTGCCTCGAGGGGGGGCTCCTATAATTCACCCCTCCACTTT.

This rearrangement joins TRBV29-1 to TRBJ2-5; D is unresolved. The germline V gene encodes CDR1 SQVTM and CDR2 ANQGSEA. There are 11 residues in the CDR3. Trimming pared 4 bases from V and 7 bases from J, leaving 10 bases between. The CDR3 sequence is CSVADTGTQYF. CDR3 DNA: TGCAGCGTTGCCGACACTGGGACCCAGTACTTC.

This chain links TRBV5-1 with TRBJ1-2, with D unresolved. CDR1 and CDR2 (germline): SGHRS, YFSETQ. The CDR3 runs 15 residues. Trimming removed 4 bases from V and 4 bases from J, with 17 bases in between. The CDR3 DNA reads TGCGCCAGCAGCCCATTCAGCAGCGGAAGCTATGGCTACACCTTC. Its translation: CASSPFSSGSYGYTF.

CDR3 in DNA: TGTGCCAGCCGATACACCGTTAGGACAGGGAGGACTGAAGCTTTCTTT. Encoded protein: CASRYTVRTGRTEAFF. The chain joins TRBV7-8 to TRBJ1-1, with TRBD1 identical over 8 bases. Germline trimming cut 8 bases from V and 5 bases from J; bases unmatched to any gene: 16. Germline CDR1 SGHVS, CDR2 FQNEAQ. The length of the CDR3 is 16 residues.

The genes are TRBV9 and TRBJ2-1; 11 bases map to TRBD2. Germline V gene lookup returns CDR1 SGDLS and CDR2 YYNGEE. The V segment lost 0 bases and the J segment 0 bases; nucleotides outside the gene matches: 20. The CDR3 loop spans 23 amino acids. CDR3 nucleotide sequence: TGTGCCAGCAGCGTAGGTGGGGGGCAAAGTACTAGCGGGAGTAAACGCTCCTACAATGAGCAGTTCTTC. As protein: CASSVGGGQSTSGSKRSYNEQFF. Full variable domain (rest looked up from reference TRBV9 and TRBJ2-1): DSGVTQTPKHLITATGQRVTLRCSPRSGDLSVYWYQQSLDQGLQFLIQYYNGEERAKGNILERFSAQQFPDLHSELNLSSLELGDSALYFCASSVGGGQSTSGSKRSYNEQFFGPGTRLTVL.

The chain combines TRBV4-2 with TRBJ2-1; a possible D gene is TRBD1 (5 bases). The V end lost 2 bases, the J end lost 8 bases, and 16 bases lay between the germline ends. CDR1 and CDR2 (germline): LGHNA, YNFKEQ. CDR3 length equals 15 residues. The CDR3 is CASSQFDKQADEQFF. The CDR3 DNA reads as TGTGCCAGCAGCCAATTCGATAAACAGGCGGATGAGCAGTTCTTC.

The DNA for the CDR3 is TGTGCCAGTAGCTCCAACACTGAAGCTTTCTTT. This encodes CASSSNTEAFF. The chain is built from TRBV19 and TRBJ1-1, with unresolved D. The CDR3 is 11 residues long. The V gene lost 6 bases and the J gene lost 2 bases, with 4 bases spanning the gap. Germline CDR1 and CDR2: LNHDA and SQIVND (reference sequence).

The CDR3, as DNA: TGCGCCAGCAGCAGGGGACTCCTAGCGGGAGTTAAAGATACGCAGTATTTT. Translating gives CASSRGLLAGVKDTQYF. The chain joins TRBV5-1 to TRBJ2-3; 10 bases line up with TRBD2. The trim removed 4 bases at V and 5 bases at J, leaving 13 bases unmatched. Germline V CDR1 and CDR2: SGHRS, YFSETQ. The CDR3 runs to 17 residues.

V is TRBV18 and J is TRBJ1-1; TRBD1 matches 10 bases. The length of the CDR3 is 19 residues. Per the germline V gene, CDR1 is KGHSH and CDR2 is LQKENI. The V segment lost 1 base and the J segment 0 bases; nucleotides outside the gene matches: 11. CDR3 region: CASSPLPGTGDRMNTEAFF. The CDR3 coding sequence is TGTGCCAGCTCACCACTACCCGGGACAGGGGACCGCATGAACACTGAAGCTTTCTTT.

The chain combines TRBV24-1 with TRBJ2-7; D is perhaps TRBD1 (6 bases). The CDR3 loop spans 13 amino acids. The germline V and J ends were trimmed by 5 bases and 2 bases, with 9 bases remaining between them. CDR1 KGHDR and CDR2 SFDVKD come from the germline V gene. The CDR3 is CATSATGAYEQYF. In DNA form, the CDR3 reads TGTGCCACCAGTGCGACAGGTGCCTACGAGCAGTACTTC.

This chain's CDR3 is CASSYRTGGPLLNTEAFF. The CDR3 DNA follows: TGTGCCAGCAGTTATCGGACAGGGGGCCCTCTCCTGAACACTGAAGCTTTCTTT. The rearrangement uses TRBV6-2 or TRBV6-3 and TRBJ1-1, with 11 bases lining up with TRBD1. J lost 0 bases, V lost 3 bases, and 9 bases had no gene match. Germline V gives CDR1 MNHEY, CDR2 SVGEGT. The CDR3 loop spans 18 amino acids.

This rearrangement joins TRBV7-2 to TRBJ1-5; TRBD1 is a possible D gene (5 bases). This CDR3 is built from 15 residues. The V end lost 5 bases, the J end lost 5 bases, and 16 bases lay between the germline ends. Per the germline V gene, CDR1 is SGHTA and CDR2 is FQGNSA. DNA of the CDR3: TGTGCCAGCAGCCCCTTTCTCCAGGGATATCAGCCCCAGCATTTT. It specifies CASSPFLQGYQPQHF.

The V and J genes are TRBV14 and TRBJ1-1, with 9 bases matching TRBD1. The CDR3 covers 13 residues. Germline CDR1 and CDR2: SGHDN and FVKESK. The trim removed 2 bases at V and 7 bases at J, leaving 2 bases unmatched. The CDR3 loop reads CASSQTGGGEAFF. The CDR3 DNA reads TGTGCCAGCAGCCAAACAGGGGGCGGTGAAGCTTTCTTT.

The chain joins TRBV6-5 to TRBJ1-6; the match to TRBD1 covers 8 bases. V was clipped by 0 bases and J by 7 bases; unmatched bases: 5. CDR1 MNHEY and CDR2 SVGAGI come from the germline V gene. The CDR3 loop spans 16 amino acids. CDR3 bases: TGTGCCAGCAGTTACTCCGACAGGGGTGGGAATTCACCCCTCCACTTT. Translating it yields CASSYSDRGGNSPLHF.

The CDR3 loop is CASSQGLAYSYEQYF. Written as DNA, the CDR3 is TGTGCCAGCAGCCAAGGACTAGCCTACTCCTACGAGCAGTACTTC. The chain combines TRBV7-9 with TRBJ2-7; 8 bases map to TRBD2. The CDR3 contains 15 residues. CDR1 SEHNR and CDR2 FQNEAQ come from the germline V gene (reference sequence). The ends lost 5 bases at V and 0 bases at J; junction bases unmatched: 6.